These 23 T cell receptor beta chains were sequenced from one sample in a study of blood T cell repertoires in COVID-19. Here immunoSEQ multiplex PCR was the method, and the copy in TCRdb shows in-frame clones only, minus some. The table has just under 35,000 clones, approximately 87% seen once; the top ten hold 35% to 50%. Sequencing was performed on peripheral blood. The receptor set was obtained from a human donor in a cohort sampled during active COVID-19.

The table lists this clone with a count of one. The chain employs TRBV7-2 and TRBJ2-1; 9 bases are a match to TRBD2. CDR3 length: 18 amino acids. The V gene's germline CDR1 is SGHTA and CDR2 FQGNSA. Trimming took 2 bases from V and 7 from J; bases not matched to a gene: 15. CDR3 amino acids: CASSLSLAGASGNNEQFF. The CDR3, as DNA: TGTGCCAGCAGCTTAAGTTTAGCGGGGGCCTCCGGCAATAATGAGCAGTTCTTC.

V gene TRBV19 combines with J gene TRBJ2-7; TRBD1 might be the D (5 bases). The CDR3 covers 13 residues. Trimming took off 3 bases at V and 5 bases at J, with 11 bases between the two ends. Germline CDR1 is LNHDA and CDR2 is SQIVND (reference sequence). CDR3 residues: CASSINRGNEQYF. The CDR3 DNA is TGTGCCAGTAGTATTAATAGGGGCAACGAGCAGTACTTC.

V usage is TRBV6-5 and J usage is TRBJ2-5, with TRBD2 identical over 10 bases. V was pared by 9 bases and J by 2 bases, with 9 bases of the junction left unmatched. Germline CDR1 and CDR2: MNHEY and SVGAGI. The CDR3 contains 15 residues. This chain's CDR3 is CASQAQRGGQETQYF. CDR3 coding DNA: TGTGCCAGTCAGGCGCAGCGGGGGGGACAAGAGACCCAGTACTTC.

The rearrangement uses TRBV7-9 and TRBJ2-7; 7 bases are a match to TRBD1. The germline CDR1 and CDR2 sequences are SEHNR and FQNEAQ (reference sequence). CDR3 length equals 14 residues. Trimming removed 5 bases from V and 2 bases from J; junction bases left unmatched: 6. The CDR3 spells CASSQGDGPYEQYF. Here the CDR3 DNA reads TGTGCCAGCAGCCAGGGGGACGGACCCTACGAGCAGTACTTC.

This sequence joins TRBV5-1 and TRBJ2-2; no definite D call. The CDR3 loop spans 14 amino acids. Per the germline V gene, CDR1 is SGHRS and CDR2 is YFSETQ. V gave up 6 bases and J gave up 3 bases, with 12 bases separating them. This CDR3 reads CASTRNPDTGELFF. The CDR3 region has the DNA TGCGCCAGCACTCGAAATCCGGACACCGGGGAGCTGTTTTTT.

The chain uses TRBV28 and TRBJ2-3, with 8 positions matching TRBD1. The V segment lost 5 bases and the J segment 6 bases; nucleotides outside the gene matches: 7. Germline-derived CDR1 and CDR2 are MDHEN and SYDVKM. The CDR3 loop spans 14 amino acids. CDR3: CASSPQGARDTQYF. The CDR3 DNA reads TGTGCCAGCAGTCCCCAGGGGGCGCGGGATACGCAGTATTTT. Full variable domain (rest looked up from reference TRBV28 and TRBJ2-3): DVKVTQSSRYLVKRTGEKVFLECVQDMDHENMFWYRQDPGLGLRLIYFSYDVKMKEKGDIPEGYSVSREKKERFSLILESASTNQTSMYLCASSPQGARDTQYFGPGTRLTVL.

This clone was counted a single time. The chain recombines TRBV7-2 with TRBJ2-3; 11 positions match TRBD2. The CDR3 covers 17 residues. Looked up from germline, CDR1 is SGHTA and CDR2 is FQGNSA. V gave up 5 bases and J gave up 4 bases; unmatched junction bases: 11. The CDR3 loop is CASSPNVAGGNADTQYF. The CDR3 DNA follows: TGTGCCAGCAGCCCCAACGTAGCGGGGGGGAATGCAGATACGCAGTATTTT.

CDR3 amino acids: CASSVDIGTGSINYGYTF. The DNA for the CDR3 is TGTGCCAGCAGCGTAGATATAGGGACAGGATCCATTAACTATGGCTACACCTTC. This chain uses TRBV9 with TRBJ1-2; 8 bases line up with TRBD1. V shed 0 bases and J 1 base; nucleotides not matched to a gene: 11. Germline CDR1 reads SGDLS; CDR2 reads YYNGEE. The CDR3 contains 18 residues.

By sample fraction, this clone is medium-sized. The J gene is TRBJ1-5, the V gene TRBV28; tentative D call: TRBD1 (6 bases). The CDR3 spans 15 residues. Per the germline V gene, CDR1 is MDHEN and CDR2 is SYDVKM. The V end was cut by 3 bases, the J end by 7 bases, with 16 bases between. The chain's CDR3 is CASSFFWGRGQPQHF. Written as DNA, the CDR3 is TGTGCCAGCAGTTTTTTTTGGGGGAGGGGGCAGCCCCAGCATTTT. Supplemented by reference TRBV28 and TRBJ1-5, the full variable domain reads DVKVTQSSRYLVKRTGEKVFLECVQDMDHENMFWYRQDPGLGLRLIYFSYDVKMKEKGDIPEGYSVSREKKERFSLILESASTNQTSMYLCASSFFWGRGQPQHFGDGTRLSIL.

The chain recombines TRBV6-5 with TRBJ2-3, with TRBD2 matching 7 bases. V trimming: 7 bases; J trimming: 3 bases; junction bases outside the gene matches: 7. CDR1 and CDR2 from the germline V gene are MNHEY and SVGAGI. CDR3 size: 14 residues. CDR3 bases: TGTGCCAGCAAAAGCGGGGCAGGAACAGATACGCAGTATTTT. This sequence encodes CASKSGAGTDTQYF.

V gene TRBV10-3 combines with J gene TRBJ1-5, with a tentative D call TRBD1 (6 bases). There are 14 residues in the CDR3. The V gene's germline CDR1 is ENHRY and CDR2 SYGVKD. Trimming left V 3 bases short and J 6 bases short, with 12 bases between. The CDR3 nucleotides read TGTGCCATCAGTGAACAGGGTCTCGCTCAGCCCCAGCATTTT. Its translation is CAISEQGLAQPQHF.

The J gene is TRBJ1-1, the V gene TRBV18; D gene ambiguous. Germline values: CDR1 KGHSH, CDR2 LQKENI. The ends were cut back, 0 bases at V and 3 bases at J, with 5 bases in the middle. The CDR3 covers 13 residues. CDR3 region: CASSPPIYTEAFF. CDR3 in DNA: TGTGCCAGCTCACCACCTATCTACACTGAAGCTTTCTTT.

The gene calls are TRBV6-2 or TRBV6-3 and TRBJ1-3; unclear D gene. The CDR3 sequence is 14 residues long. Germline CDR1 MNHEY, CDR2 SVGEGT. V lost 1 base to trimming and J lost 1 base, with 5 bases between them. The chain's CDR3 is CASSYFGSGNTIYF. The CDR3 DNA reads TGTGCCAGCAGTTACTTCGGTTCTGGAAACACCATATATTTT.

V usage is TRBV4-3 and J usage is TRBJ1-2; D may be TRBD1 (5 bases). Germline-derived CDR1 and CDR2 are LGHNA and YSLEER. The CDR3 has 17 amino acids. V gave up 3 bases and J gave up 7 bases, with 24 bases separating them. CDR3 in amino acids: CASSQGGTRPSFGGYTF. CDR3 DNA: TGCGCCAGCAGCCAGGGGGGGACGAGACCATCCTTTGGTGGCTACACCTTC.

The chain couples TRBV29-1 to TRBJ2-1; maybe TRBD2 (6 bases). Germline V lookup: CDR1 SQVTM, CDR2 ANQGSEA. The CDR3 is 16 residues long. V was clipped by 4 bases and J by 1 base, with 17 bases between them. CDR3 nucleotide sequence: TGCAGCGTTGGGGGTCGAGGAGGGGAGTCCTACAATGAGCAGTTCTTC. Its protein product is CSVGGRGGESYNEQFF.

The genes are TRBV20-1 and TRBJ2-1; D is unclear. Germline V gene lookup returns CDR1 DFQATT and CDR2 SNEGSKA (reference sequence). The CDR3 consists of 11 residues. The germline V and J ends were trimmed by 1 base and 7 bases, with 5 bases remaining between them. As DNA, the CDR3 is TGCAGTGCTAGAGTAGTTAATGAGCAGTTCTTC. Translated: CSARVVNEQFF.

The rearrangement links TRBV2 to TRBJ2-5; TRBD2 agrees at 7 bases. Looked up from germline, CDR1 is SNHLY and CDR2 is FYNNEI. V was pared by 7 bases and J by 5 bases, with 16 bases of the junction left unmatched. The CDR3 extends over 16 amino acids. Here the CDR3 DNA reads TGTGCCAGCAATGCGGAGTGGGGGGGGGAAAGGGAGACCCAGTACTTC. Translated, it gives CASNAEWGGERETQYF.

The rearrangement links TRBV4-3 to TRBJ2-3; 8 nucleotides match TRBD2. The CDR3 extends over 16 amino acids. V trimming: 4 bases; J trimming: 1 base; junction bases outside the gene matches: 7. In germline, CDR1 is LGHNA, CDR2 YSLEER. CDR3: CASSRPGTRRTDTQYF. The CDR3 DNA follows: TGCGCCAGCAGCCGACCCGGGACTAGACGCACAGATACGCAGTATTTT.

This clone was detected a few times. This sequence joins TRBV27 and TRBJ1-1; TRBD1 is a possible D gene (5 bases). The CDR3 runs 14 residues. Germline CDR1 reads MNHEY; CDR2 reads SMNVEV (reference sequence). Trimming cost V 3 bases and J 6 bases, with 14 bases left between them. The CDR3 nucleotides are TGTGCCAGCAGTTTCCTCGTGGGGGACTCTGAAGCTTTCTTT. It specifies CASSFLVGDSEAFF.

This rearrangement joins TRBV28 to TRBJ2-7; 13 nucleotides agree with TRBD2. CDR1 MDHEN and CDR2 SYDVKM come from the germline V gene. J lost 9 bases, V lost 7 bases, and 9 bases had no gene match. The CDR3 has 14 amino acids. CDR3 in DNA: TGTGCCAGCACAGGGACTAGCGGGGTCCATTCGCAGTACTTC. Its protein product is CASTGTSGVHSQYF.

The rearrangement uses TRBV6-5 and TRBJ2-1, with TRBD1 matching over 8 bases. CDR1 and CDR2 (germline): MNHEY, SVGAGI. This CDR3 is 16 amino acids long. After removal of 4 bases from V and 8 bases from J, the junction contained 13 bases not matched to a gene. CDR3 sequence (DNA): TGTGCCAGCAGTTCGGACCGAGGGGACAGGACCCATGAGCAGTTCTTC. This codes for CASSSDRGDRTHEQFF.

This clone was seen just once. Here the CDR3 reads CASSQVFQASSYEQYF. As DNA, the CDR3 is TGCGCCAGCAGCCAAGTTTTCCAGGCGAGCTCCTACGAGCAGTACTTC. The rearrangement joins TRBV4-1 to TRBJ2-7, with no clear D. Germline V gives CDR1 MGHRA, CDR2 YSYEKL. CDR3 length: 16 amino acids. The V end was cut by 1 base, the J end by 0 bases, with 13 bases between.

The gene calls are TRBV6-6 and TRBJ2-3; TRBD2 agrees at 9 bases. With 5 bases clipped from V and 2 bases from J, the junction kept 5 bases outside the gene matches. The CDR3 contains 15 residues. CDR1 is MNHNY and CDR2 is SVGAGI in the germline V gene (reference sequence). The CDR3 DNA reads as TGTGCCAGCAGTACCTTAGCGGGGGACACAGATACGCAGTATTTT. Translated, it gives CASSTLAGDTDTQYF.